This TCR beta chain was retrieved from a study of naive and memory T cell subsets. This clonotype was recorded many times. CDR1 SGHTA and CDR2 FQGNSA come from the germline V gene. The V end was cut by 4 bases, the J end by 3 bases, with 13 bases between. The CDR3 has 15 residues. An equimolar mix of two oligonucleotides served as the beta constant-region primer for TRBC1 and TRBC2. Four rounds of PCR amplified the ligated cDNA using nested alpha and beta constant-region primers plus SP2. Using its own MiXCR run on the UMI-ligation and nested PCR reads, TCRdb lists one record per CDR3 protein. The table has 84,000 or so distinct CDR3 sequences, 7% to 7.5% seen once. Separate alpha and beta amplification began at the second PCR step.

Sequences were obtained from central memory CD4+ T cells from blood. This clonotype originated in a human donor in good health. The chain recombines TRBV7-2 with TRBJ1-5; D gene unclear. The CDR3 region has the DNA TGTGCCAGCAGCTACGCCCCGGGATACAATCAGCCCCAGCATTTT. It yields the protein CASSYAPGYNQPQHF.